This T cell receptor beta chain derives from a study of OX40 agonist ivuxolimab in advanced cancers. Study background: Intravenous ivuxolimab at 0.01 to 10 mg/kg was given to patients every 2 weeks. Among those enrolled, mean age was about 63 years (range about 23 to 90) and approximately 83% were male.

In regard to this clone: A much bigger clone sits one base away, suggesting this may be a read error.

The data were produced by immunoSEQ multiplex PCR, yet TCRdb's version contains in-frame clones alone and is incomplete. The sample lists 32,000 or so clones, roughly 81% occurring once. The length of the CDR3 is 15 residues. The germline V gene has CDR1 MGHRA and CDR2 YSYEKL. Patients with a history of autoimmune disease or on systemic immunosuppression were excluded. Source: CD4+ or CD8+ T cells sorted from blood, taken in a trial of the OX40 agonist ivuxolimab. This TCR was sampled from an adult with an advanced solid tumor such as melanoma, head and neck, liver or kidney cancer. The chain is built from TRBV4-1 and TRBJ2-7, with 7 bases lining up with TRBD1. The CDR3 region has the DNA TGCACCAGCAGCCAGACCGCCGGGACAGTCTACGAGCAGTACTTC. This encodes CTSSQTAGTVYEQYF.